Listed here are 5 T cell receptor beta chains from one sample, sequenced in a study of blood T cells in healthy people across ages. Combining a sample-barcoded 5' primer with a J-beta primer mix, a second PCR ran for roughly 7 to 12 cycles. TCRdb recomputed calls from the 5' RACE reads with MiXCR, one row per CDR3 protein. Among about 680,000 distinct CDR3 sequences, more than 40% were seen once, and the ten largest hold roughly a third. Source material: blood. These receptors all come from a woman aged 55-75 years in good health.

V usage is TRBV7-2 and J usage is TRBJ2-1; 9 positions agree with TRBD2. V lost 2 bases, J lost 7 bases, and 6 bases stayed unmatched. This CDR3 is 15 amino acids long. The germline V gene encodes CDR1 SGHTA and CDR2 FQGNSA. In DNA, the CDR3 is TGTGCCAGCAGCTTACTAGCGGGATCGGGTAATGAGCAGTTCTTC. Its protein product is CASSLLAGSGNEQFF.

As DNA, the CDR3 is TGTGCCACCAATACAGCTAGCACAGATACGCAGTATTTT. Protein sequence: CATNTASTDTQYF. This chain links TRBV24-1 with TRBJ2-3; D gene uncertain. Trimming removed 8 bases from V and 0 bases from J, with 8 bases in between. This CDR3 is 13 amino acids long. Germline values: CDR1 KGHDR, CDR2 SFDVKD.

This clonotype was detected a few times. The V call is TRBV7-2, the J call TRBJ1-4, with D hard to call. The V end was cut by 2 bases, the J end by 4 bases, with 5 bases between. Germline V lookup: CDR1 SGHTA, CDR2 FQGNSA. This CDR3 has 13 residues. The CDR3 region is CASSLMFNEKLFF. In nucleotides, the CDR3 is TGTGCCAGCAGCTTAATGTTTAATGAAAAACTGTTTTTT.

V gene TRBV27 combines with J gene TRBJ1-5, with 8 bases lining up with TRBD1. The V and J ends lost 5 bases and 6 bases, in that order; junction bases with no gene match: 3. The CDR3 loop spans 13 amino acids. Germline V CDR1 and CDR2: MNHEY, SMNVEV (reference sequence). CDR3 in DNA: TGTGCCAGCAGTCAGGGGGCAGTTCAGCCCCAGCATTTT. Its translation is CASSQGAVQPQHF.

This sequence joins TRBV10-3 and TRBJ1-5, with D perhaps matching TRBD1 (6 bases). V dropped 5 bases and J dropped 3 bases, with 11 bases sitting between them. The CDR3 covers 14 residues. CDR1 is ENHRY, CDR2 SYGVKD, per germline. CDR3 DNA sequence: TGTGCCATCAGTCCAGGGGCCCTCAATCAGCCCCAGCATTTT. Its translation is CAISPGALNQPQHF.